The 28 T cell receptor beta chains given below trace back to one sample, sequenced in a study of shared clonotypes between healthy human individuals. Sequencing was performed with immunoSEQ multiplex PCR; in TCRdb, only in-frame clones are kept and a portion is missing. The profile covers roughly 500,000 clones, with almost 97% appearing a single time and roughly 0.06% taken by the ten largest. The sample consisted of naive CD4+ T cells sorted from blood. The subset is: CD45RA+ positively selected. The receptors were gathered from a woman aged 25 to 39 in good health.

This sequence joins TRBV4-1 and TRBJ2-1; 13 bases are shared with TRBD2. Germline V CDR1 and CDR2: MGHRA, YSYEKL. V lost 0 bases and J lost 8; bases outside the gene matches: 10. The CDR3 has 18 amino acids. The CDR3, as DNA: TGCGCCAGCAGCCAAGATGTCCCGGGACTAGCGGGAATGTATGAGCAGTTCTTC. Protein: CASSQDVPGLAGMYEQFF.

The table lists this clone with a few counts. The rearrangement joins TRBV2 to TRBJ1-1; no reliable D call. The CDR3 runs 10 residues. V was clipped by 4 bases and J by 10 bases, with 7 bases between them. Germline CDR1 reads SNHLY; CDR2 reads FYNNEI. The CDR3 DNA is TGTGCCAGCAGTGCCCGGGGAGCTTTCTTT. It specifies CASSARGAFF.

The gene calls are TRBV5-6 and TRBJ2-7; D might be TRBD2 (5 bases). Trimming removed 5 bases at V and 5 bases at J, with 17 bases between. The CDR3 sequence is 14 residues long. Germline CDR1 is SGHDT and CDR2 is YYEEEE. This CDR3 is CASSRLPRSDEQYF. CDR3 in DNA: TGTGCCAGCAGTCGACTACCCCGGTCGGACGAGCAGTACTTC. Together with reference TRBV5-6 and TRBJ2-7, the CDR3 gives the full variable domain: DAGVTQSPTHLIKTRGQQVTLRCSPKSGHDTVSWYQQALGQGPQFIFQYYEEEERQRGNFPDRFSGHQFPNYSSELNVNALLLGDSALYLCASSRLPRSDEQYFGPGTRLTVT.

The chain is built from TRBV19 and TRBJ1-5; 11 bases match TRBD1. V lost 7 bases to trimming and J lost 7 bases; unmatched junction nucleotides: 9. CDR3 length: 15 amino acids. CDR1 and CDR2 (germline): LNHDA, SQIVND (reference sequence). CDR3 protein: CASNAGQGVRQPQHF. The CDR3 region has the DNA TGTGCCAGTAATGCGGGACAGGGGGTGAGGCAGCCCCAGCATTTT.

J is TRBJ2-1 and V is TRBV19; 8 nucleotides align to TRBD1. V was clipped by 6 bases and J by 8 bases; unmatched bases: 15. The CDR3 is made up of 16 amino acids. Germline V lookup: CDR1 LNHDA, CDR2 SQIVND (reference sequence). CDR3 in DNA: TGTGCCAGTAGGACCTGGGGCGGACAGGGTGGGTATGAGCAGTTCTTC. It codes for CASRTWGGQGGYEQFF. Complete variable domain (other parts from reference TRBV19 and TRBJ2-1): DGGITQSPKYLFRKEGQNVTLSCEQNLNHDAMYWYRQDPGQGLRLIYYSQIVNDFQKGDIAEGYSVSREKKESFPLTVTSAQKNPTAFYLCASRTWGGQGGYEQFFGPGTRLTVL.

V and J are TRBV28 and TRBJ1-1, with 7 bases fitting TRBD1. The CDR3 spans 13 residues. Germline V gene lookup returns CDR1 MDHEN and CDR2 SYDVKM. J was trimmed by 6 bases and V by 6 bases; bases with no gene match: 7. The CDR3 sequence is CASRPDRVAEAFF. The CDR3 nucleotides read TGTGCCAGCAGACCCGACAGGGTCGCTGAAGCTTTCTTT.

This chain joins TRBV27 and TRBJ1-1; D possibly corresponds to TRBD1 (6 bases). CDR3 size: 14 residues. CDR1 and CDR2 (germline): MNHEY, SMNVEV (reference sequence). The ends were cut back, 7 bases at V and 3 bases at J, with 15 bases in the middle. The CDR3 coding sequence is TGTGCCAGCATATACAGGGTTAGAGACACTGAAGCTTTCTTT. It specifies CASIYRVRDTEAFF.

The chain links TRBV7-9 to TRBJ2-3, with 8 bases fitting TRBD1. The length of the CDR3 is 14 residues. Germline values: CDR1 SEHNR, CDR2 FQNEAQ (reference sequence). Germline trimming cut 1 base from V and 7 bases from J; bases unmatched to any gene: 4. CDR3 DNA: TGTGCCAGCAGCTTAGACAGGGGGAGGTATACGCAGTATTTT. As protein: CASSLDRGRYTQYF.

The chain couples TRBV15 to TRBJ1-4; the D is unclear. Germline V gene sequence: CDR1 LNHNV, CDR2 YYDKDF (reference sequence). The germline V and J ends were trimmed by 0 bases and 0 bases, with 5 bases remaining between them. The CDR3 extends over 15 amino acids. The CDR3 region is CATSRDWTTNEKLFF. The DNA of the CDR3 is TGTGCCACCAGCAGAGATTGGACAACTAATGAAAAACTGTTTTTT.

The CDR3 bases are TGTGCCAGCAGCTTTCTAGCGGGAGGTCGGTACGAGCAGTACTTC. This codes for CASSFLAGGRYEQYF. V and J are TRBV7-9 and TRBJ2-7, with 11 positions matching TRBD2. With 3 bases clipped from V and 4 bases from J, the junction kept 5 bases outside the gene matches. The CDR3 covers 15 residues. Germline V CDR1 and CDR2: SEHNR, FQNEAQ (reference sequence).

The rearrangement uses TRBV28 and TRBJ2-5, with 8 nucleotides matching TRBD2. The CDR3 covers 12 residues. Per germline, CDR1 MDHEN and CDR2 SYDVKM. Trimming at V came to 7 bases and at J to 4 bases, leaving 2 bases not matched to a gene. The CDR3 sequence is CASTGGAETQYF. CDR3 coding DNA: TGTGCCAGCACCGGGGGGGCAGAGACCCAGTACTTC.

The rearrangement links TRBV6-1 to TRBJ1-2, with unresolved D. V gave up 2 bases and J gave up 0 bases, with 7 bases separating them. The germline V gene has CDR1 MNHNS and CDR2 SASEGT. CDR3 length: 14 residues. CDR3 sequence reads: CASSEPGANYGYTF. The CDR3, as DNA: TGTGCCAGCAGTGAACCCGGAGCTAACTATGGCTACACCTTC.

The table lists this clone with a count of one. The V call is TRBV30, the J call TRBJ2-7; TRBD1 aligns across 10 bases. Germline V lookup: CDR1 GTSNPN, CDR2 SVGIG (reference sequence). V lost 3 bases to trimming and J lost 5 bases; unmatched junction nucleotides: 7. This CDR3 spans 14 amino acids. The DNA for the CDR3 is TGTGCCTGGAGCAAGACAGGGGGCTTACACGAGCAGTACTTC. Translated: CAWSKTGGLHEQYF.

This chain's CDR3 is CASSRTGGDQPQHF. The CDR3 DNA reads TGTGCCAGTAGCCGAACAGGCGGCGATCAGCCCCAGCATTTT. The chain carries TRBV19 and TRBJ1-5; D is possibly TRBD1 (5 bases). The CDR3 has 14 amino acids. Germline V gene sequence: CDR1 LNHDA, CDR2 SQIVND (reference sequence). Deletions cut 6 bases from V and 5 bases from J, with 14 bases between.

The CDR3 region has the DNA TGTGCCAGCAGGAAATCGGGACAGTCCTACGAGCAGTACTTC. Protein product: CASRKSGQSYEQYF. The gene calls are TRBV2 and TRBJ2-7; 7 positions match TRBD1. After removal of 6 bases from V and 1 base from J, the junction contained 6 bases not matched to a gene. The CDR3 sequence is 14 residues long. Looked up from germline, CDR1 is SNHLY and CDR2 is FYNNEI.

The chain uses TRBV11-3 and TRBJ2-1, with 7 bases fitting TRBD2. With V trimmed by 1 base and J by 5 bases, 5 bases remained unmatched. The CDR3 covers 15 residues. Germline-derived CDR1 and CDR2 are SGHNT and YENEEA. The CDR3 DNA sequence: TGTGCCAGCAGCTTAGGCGGGAGCTTTAACAATGAGCAGTTCTTC. Its translation: CASSLGGSFNNEQFF.

The rearrangement joins TRBV10-2 to TRBJ1-1; TRBD1 agrees at 9 bases. V shed 5 bases, J shed 4 bases, and the junction held 2 bases outside the gene matches. Germline CDR1 and CDR2: WSHSY and SAAADI. This CDR3 comprises 13 residues. The CDR3 loop reads CASSQTGGTEAFF. In nucleotides, the CDR3 is TGCGCCAGCAGTCAGACAGGGGGCACTGAAGCTTTCTTT.

This clone has just one count. The gene calls are TRBV5-6 and TRBJ2-1; D is possibly TRBD1 (5 bases). Germline loops: CDR1 SGHDT, CDR2 YYEEEE. CDR3 length: 15 amino acids. With 2 bases removed from V and 7 bases from J, the gap between germline ends came to 16 bases. Written as DNA, the CDR3 is TGTGCCAGCAGCTTCCTAGGGGCAGGGCGAAATGAGCAGTTCTTC. Its translation is CASSFLGAGRNEQFF.

The genes are TRBV5-1 and TRBJ2-2; D is unresolved. Germline-derived CDR1 and CDR2 are SGHRS and YFSETQ. CDR3 length equals 14 residues. Deletions cut 6 bases from V and 1 base from J, with 10 bases between. This CDR3 is CASIGQMNTGELFF. The CDR3 coding sequence is TGCGCCAGCATTGGTCAGATGAACACCGGGGAGCTGTTTTTT.

The chain combines TRBV5-1 with TRBJ2-4; a weak D match, TRBD2 (5 bases). V shed 8 bases and J shed 8 bases, with 17 bases lying between them. CDR1 is SGHRS, CDR2 YFSETQ, per germline. The CDR3 is made up of 13 amino acids. CDR3 coding DNA: TGCGCCAGGGATGGGAGCCTGCGTCACATTCAGTACTTC. As protein: CARDGSLRHIQYF. Based on the CDR3 plus reference TRBV5-1 and TRBJ2-4, the full variable domain is KAGVTQTPRYLIKTRGQQVTLSCSPISGHRSVSWYQQTPGQGLQFLFEYFSETQRNKGNFPGRFSGRQFSNSRSEMNVSTLELGDSALYLCARDGSLRHIQYFGAGTRLSVL.

Of note for this clone: Compared with germline, one end of the junction differs, possibly owing to a read error. V gene TRBV7-3 combines with J gene TRBJ2-3; the D is unclear. The CDR3 extends over 14 amino acids. The V gene's germline CDR1 is SGHTA and CDR2 FQGTGA. The CDR3 is CASRLTGSTDTQYF. The CDR3 bases are TGTGCCAGCAGATTAACGGGTAGCACAGATACGCAGTATTTT.

This rearrangement joins TRBV19 to TRBJ2-1; 9 bases agree with TRBD1. Germline V gene sequence: CDR1 LNHDA, CDR2 SQIVND (reference sequence). The length of the CDR3 is 15 residues. V shed 3 bases, J shed 8 bases, and the junction held 8 bases outside the gene matches. CDR3 protein: CASSMGDRAADEQFF. For the CDR3, the DNA is TGTGCCAGTAGTATGGGGGACAGGGCAGCCGATGAGCAGTTCTTC.

This chain connects TRBV27 to TRBJ2-5, with a weak D call TRBD2 (5 bases). The J call may be in error: the DNA end matches TRBJ2-7 better. The CDR3 has 17 amino acids. The germline CDR1 and CDR2 sequences are MNHEY and SMNVEV (reference sequence). CDR3 coding DNA: TGTGCCAGCCGTCGTAGCGTGACACCTCCCAGCTCCTACGAGCAGTACTTC. This encodes CASRRSVTPPSSYEQYF.

The chain is built from TRBV19 and TRBJ1-2, with 11 positions matching TRBD1. V lost 8 bases to trimming and J lost 6 bases; unmatched junction nucleotides: 8. This CDR3 comprises 14 residues. Germline CDR1 and CDR2: LNHDA and SQIVND (reference sequence). In DNA, the CDR3 is TGTGCCAGTTCCACCGGGGACAGGGGGAATGGCTACACCTTC. This codes for CASSTGDRGNGYTF.

This clone came up once. The V and J genes are TRBV15 and TRBJ1-5, with D unclear. Germline CDR1 reads LNHNV; CDR2 reads YYDKDF (reference sequence). V lost 0 bases and J 3 bases, leaving 6 bases between the germline ends. The CDR3 has 14 residues. The CDR3 DNA reads TGTGCCACCAGCAGAGAACGGAACAATCAGCCCCAGCATTTT. It codes for CATSRERNNQPQHF.

The chain recombines TRBV4-1 with TRBJ2-1; D assignment may be TRBD1 or TRBD2 (5 bases each). The ends were cut back, 0 bases at V and 8 bases at J, with 11 bases in the middle. The CDR3 has 14 amino acids. Per the germline V gene, CDR1 is MGHRA and CDR2 is YSYEKL. The CDR3 protein is CASSQDLRGDEQFF. As DNA, the CDR3 is TGCGCCAGCAGCCAAGATCTCCGAGGGGATGAGCAGTTCTTC.

The V call is TRBV30, the J call TRBJ1-5; D possibly corresponds to TRBD1 (5 bases). V was trimmed by 3 bases and J by 9 bases, leaving 15 bases between them. CDR1 and CDR2 (germline): GTSNPN, SVGIG (reference sequence). The CDR3 is 13 amino acids. CDR3 DNA: TGTGCCTGGAGCGCAGACCCGAGGGGGCCCCAGCATTTT. Protein sequence: CAWSADPRGPQHF.

The rearrangement links TRBV5-1 to TRBJ1-1; a possible D gene is TRBD1 (6 bases). CDR1 and CDR2 (germline): SGHRS, YFSETQ. Trimming took 3 bases from V and 4 from J, leaving 19 bases between them. The CDR3 contains 16 residues. The CDR3 sequence: CASSSAGAVGITEAFF. CDR3 nucleotides: TGCGCCAGCAGCTCGGCGGGGGCAGTCGGAATCACTGAAGCTTTCTTT.